Below, 32 T cell receptor beta chains from the same sample are listed, as sequenced in a study of cytomegalovirus exposure and HLA in healthy donors. 60 Vbeta and 13 Jbeta primers were used in PCR. The assay was immunoSEQ multiplex PCR, and TCRdb's table has in-frame clones only and misses some. Found here are about 150,000 clones, 75% to 90% of them singletons; the top ten hold about 7%. Sequenced sample: PBMCs. The receptors were sampled from a man aged 25 to 45 in good health and CMV-seropositive.

The V and J genes are TRBV4-1 and TRBJ1-6; TRBD1 matches at 8 bases. Germline V lookup: CDR1 MGHRA, CDR2 YSYEKL. The CDR3 is 14 amino acids. Trimming at V came to 1 base and at J to 9 bases, leaving 2 bases not matched to a gene. The CDR3 DNA follows: TGCGCCAGCAGCCAAGCACAGGGGGGTTCACCCCTCCACTTT. Residues: CASSQAQGGSPLHF.

This rearrangement joins TRBV19 to TRBJ2-5, with 10 bases fitting TRBD2. V lost 6 bases, J lost 5 bases, and 9 bases stayed unmatched. CDR1 and CDR2 (germline): LNHDA, SQIVND (reference sequence). This CDR3 region has 15 residues. The CDR3: CASRDQRGGRETQYF. The DNA for the CDR3 is TGTGCCAGTAGGGATCAGCGGGGGGGCCGGGAGACCCAGTACTTC.

The rearrangement uses TRBV28 and TRBJ2-7, with 8 bases lining up with TRBD2. The J segment lost 2 bases and the V segment lost 8 bases, leaving 8 bases of the junction unmatched. Germline values: CDR1 MDHEN, CDR2 SYDVKM. CDR3 length: 14 amino acids. CDR3 protein: CASCLTSAAYEQYF. The CDR3 DNA is TGTGCCAGCTGCTTGACTAGCGCAGCCTACGAGCAGTACTTC.

The V gene is TRBV4-1, the J gene TRBJ2-2; no reliable D call. Trimming took off 1 base at V and 5 bases at J, with 11 bases between the two ends. CDR1 MGHRA and CDR2 YSYEKL come from the germline V gene. The CDR3 is made up of 15 amino acids. The CDR3 reads CASSQGGKSTGELFF. The CDR3 nucleotides read TGCGCCAGCAGCCAAGGAGGAAAATCGACCGGGGAGCTGTTTTTT.

The rearrangement uses TRBV5-1 and TRBJ2-5, with D unresolved. This CDR3 spans 13 amino acids. Germline CDR1 is SGHRS and CDR2 is YFSETQ. Trimming shortened V by 4 bases and J by 5 bases, and 12 bases separated the two germline ends. CDR3 residues: CASSLVPRETQYF. CDR3 in DNA: TGCGCCAGCAGCCTAGTCCCTCGGGAGACCCAGTACTTC.

The J gene is TRBJ2-3, the V gene TRBV4-1; TRBD2 agrees at 9 bases. The CDR3 runs 19 residues. V lost 4 bases to trimming and J lost 6 bases; unmatched junction nucleotides: 20. The V gene's germline CDR1 is MGHRA and CDR2 YSYEKL. The CDR3 DNA reads as TGCGCCAGCAGCCCCACCCTTAGCGGGGGAGGGGGGAGGGGTGATACGCAGTATTTT. Encoded protein: CASSPTLSGGGGRGDTQYF.

The J gene is TRBJ2-5, the V gene TRBV27, with D tentatively TRBD1 (5 bases). Trimming removed 4 bases at V and 1 base at J, with 19 bases between. The CDR3 is made up of 17 amino acids. Germline CDR1 reads MNHEY; CDR2 reads SMNVEV (reference sequence). The CDR3 DNA reads as TGTGCCAGCAGTTCAATGGCCCAGACAGAGAGCCAAGAGACCCAGTACTTC. Encoded protein: CASSSMAQTESQETQYF.

CDR3 in amino acids: CASSFTGSSVSEQYF. In nucleotides, the CDR3 is TGTGCCAGCAGTTTTACCGGGTCCTCCGTCTCCGAGCAGTACTTC. This chain uses TRBV27 with TRBJ2-7; no reliable D call. V lost 3 bases to trimming and J lost 6 bases, with 18 bases between them. The CDR3 is made up of 15 amino acids. Germline V gene sequence: CDR1 MNHEY, CDR2 SMNVEV (reference sequence).

The chain is built from TRBV18 and TRBJ2-7; D uncertain. The V end was cut by 3 bases, the J end by 6 bases, with 18 bases between. Germline V CDR1 and CDR2: KGHSH, LQKENI. This CDR3 region has 15 residues. CDR3 sequence reads: CASSPRQGPASEQYF. In nucleotides, the CDR3 is TGTGCCAGCTCACCTAGACAAGGCCCAGCAAGCGAGCAGTACTTC.

V gene TRBV6-4 combines with J gene TRBJ2-1, with TRBD2 identical over 7 bases. V was clipped by 2 bases and J by 7 bases; unmatched bases: 11. This CDR3 is 16 amino acids long. The germline CDR1 and CDR2 sequences are MRHNA and SNTAGT. CDR3: CASSDGAGAHQNEQFF. CDR3 in DNA: TGTGCCAGCAGTGACGGTGCGGGAGCCCACCAAAATGAGCAGTTCTTC.

This clone came up once. V gene TRBV5-4 combines with J gene TRBJ2-5; a weak D match, TRBD2 (6 bases). Germline-derived CDR1 and CDR2 are SGHNT and YYREEE (reference sequence). CDR3 length: 16 residues. V was pared by 5 bases and J by 4 bases, with 21 bases between. The CDR3 here is CASSSGPRGYSETQYF. The CDR3 DNA is TGTGCCAGCAGTTCGGGGCCGCGGGGTTACTCAGAGACCCAGTACTTC.

The rearrangement links TRBV29-1 to TRBJ2-5; the match to TRBD1 covers 9 bases. The CDR3 totals 14 residues. Germline values: CDR1 SQVTM, CDR2 ANQGSEA. V was pared by 4 bases and J by 5 bases, with 8 bases of the junction left unmatched. The CDR3 coding sequence is TGCAGCGTTGTTGGACAGGGGATTTGGGAGACCCAGTACTTC. This codes for CSVVGQGIWETQYF. The full variable domain, its missing parts supplied by reference TRBV29-1 and TRBJ2-5, is SAVISQKPSRDICQRGTSLTIQCQVDSQVTMMFWYRQQPGQSLTLIATANQGSEATYESGFVIDKFPISRPNLTFSTLTVSNMSPEDSSIYLCSVVGQGIWETQYFGPGTRLLVL.

This clone has only a few counts. The rearrangement joins TRBV7-8 to TRBJ1-3; 9 bases match TRBD1. V lost 1 base, J lost 11 bases, and 3 bases stayed unmatched. The germline V gene has CDR1 SGHVS and CDR2 FQNEAQ. The CDR3 is 13 residues long. DNA of the CDR3: TGTGCCAGCAGCTTAGGGACAGGGGACGCCATATATTTT. This gives the protein CASSLGTGDAIYF.

The chain has TRBV19 and TRBJ2-1; 7 bases are a match to TRBD2. Looked up from germline, CDR1 is LNHDA and CDR2 is SQIVND (reference sequence). V shed 5 bases, J shed 4 bases, and the junction held 8 bases outside the gene matches. The CDR3 runs to 15 residues. CDR3 region: CASSARLAGYNEQFF. The CDR3 bases are TGTGCCAGTAGTGCCCGACTAGCCGGTTACAATGAGCAGTTCTTC.

This rearrangement joins TRBV28 to TRBJ1-3; D gene uncertain. Germline V gene sequence: CDR1 MDHEN, CDR2 SYDVKM. The CDR3 is made up of 15 amino acids. Trimming removed 7 bases from V and 3 bases from J, with 16 bases in between. Here the CDR3 reads CASTTPAAGGNTIYF. The DNA for the CDR3 is TGTGCCAGCACCACCCCGGCGGCGGGTGGAAACACCATATATTTT. The full variable domain, with the rest looked up from reference TRBV28 and TRBJ1-3, is DVKVTQSSRYLVKRTGEKVFLECVQDMDHENMFWYRQDPGLGLRLIYFSYDVKMKEKGDIPEGYSVSREKKERFSLILESASTNQTSMYLCASTTPAAGGNTIYFGEGSWLTVV.

The V call is TRBV14, the J call TRBJ2-7, with unresolved D. The germline CDR1 and CDR2 sequences are SGHDN and FVKESK. The CDR3 runs to 13 residues. The V end lost 6 bases, the J end lost 3 bases, and 12 bases lay between the germline ends. The CDR3 DNA follows: TGTGCCAGCAGTCCCCAAAGCTACTACGAGCAGTACTTC. It translates to CASSPQSYYEQYF.

J is TRBJ1-5 and V is TRBV2; D not resolved. Trimming took off 6 bases at V and 0 bases at J, with 9 bases between the two ends. This CDR3 is 14 amino acids long. Per the germline V gene, CDR1 is SNHLY and CDR2 is FYNNEI. The CDR3 DNA follows: TGTGCCAGCAGGGCCGGGTTTAGCAATCAGCCCCAGCATTTT. Translation: CASRAGFSNQPQHF.

The rearrangement links TRBV7-9 to TRBJ2-7, with TRBD1 matching over 9 bases. J was trimmed by 6 bases and V by 5 bases; bases with no gene match: 8. The length of the CDR3 is 14 residues. Germline V CDR1 and CDR2: SEHNR, FQNEAQ (reference sequence). The CDR3 protein is CASSRDRDPGEQYF. The CDR3 nucleotides read TGTGCCAGCAGCCGGGACAGGGACCCCGGCGAGCAGTACTTC.

This chain connects TRBV27 to TRBJ1-2; 8 bases agree with TRBD1. Germline values: CDR1 MNHEY, CDR2 SMNVEV (reference sequence). The trim removed 6 bases at V and 4 bases at J, leaving 10 bases unmatched. The CDR3 sequence is 15 residues long. The CDR3 DNA reads TGTGCCAGCAGCTCAAGGACAGGGATGGGCTATGGCTACACCTTC. Its translation: CASSSRTGMGYGYTF.

V is TRBV2 and J is TRBJ1-2, with 7 bases identical to TRBD1. V lost 1 base and J lost 4; bases outside the gene matches: 9. The CDR3 covers 16 residues. The germline V gene encodes CDR1 SNHLY and CDR2 FYNNEI. CDR3 residues: CASSEGGEGGVYGYTF. The CDR3 nucleotides are TGTGCCAGCAGTGAAGGGGGTGAAGGGGGCGTCTATGGCTACACCTTC. The full variable domain, completed using reference TRBV2 and TRBJ1-2, is EPEVTQTPSHQVTQMGQEVILRCVPISNHLYFYWYRQILGQKVEFLVSFYNNEISEKSEIFDDQFSVERPDGSNFTLKIRSTKLEDSAMYFCASSEGGEGGVYGYTFGSGTRLTVV.

The chain recombines TRBV18 with TRBJ2-2; 7 bases line up with TRBD1. In germline, CDR1 is KGHSH, CDR2 LQKENI. This CDR3 is built from 17 residues. The J segment lost 1 base and the V segment lost 0 bases, leaving 5 bases of the junction unmatched. The CDR3 DNA reads as TGTGCCAGCTCACCACCAAACAGGGGCATGAACACCGGGGAGCTGTTTTTT. Translation: CASSPPNRGMNTGELFF.

The V gene is TRBV11-2, the J gene TRBJ2-2; maybe TRBD2 (5 bases). Germline-derived CDR1 and CDR2 are SGHAT and FQNNGV. Trimming removed 4 bases from V and 0 bases from J, with 9 bases in between. The CDR3 spans 15 residues. The CDR3 DNA follows: TGTGCCAGCAGCTCAGAGCGGACGAACACCGGGGAGCTGTTTTTT. This gives the protein CASSSERTNTGELFF.

This sequence joins TRBV5-6 and TRBJ1-1, with 8 positions matching TRBD1. Trimming removed 3 bases from V and 10 bases from J; junction bases left unmatched: 8. Germline CDR1 and CDR2: SGHDT and YYEEEE. The CDR3 totals 13 residues. In DNA form, the CDR3 reads TGTGCCAGCAGCTCAGGGGGCGGGACTCGAGCTTTCTTT. Its translation: CASSSGGGTRAFF.

The chain carries TRBV7-9 and TRBJ2-7, with TRBD1 matching 7 bases. After removal of 5 bases from V and 0 bases from J, the junction contained 10 bases not matched to a gene. Per germline, CDR1 SEHNR and CDR2 FQNEAQ (reference sequence). The CDR3 length is 16 residues. The CDR3 loop is CASSPTVGQSSYEQYF. DNA for the CDR3: TGTGCCAGCAGCCCCACTGTGGGACAGAGCTCCTACGAGCAGTACTTC.

DNA of the CDR3: TGCGCCAGCAGCCGGGACAACAGCCTGTATGGCTACACCTTC. Encoded protein: CASSRDNSLYGYTF. The V and J genes are TRBV5-1 and TRBJ1-2, with D maybe TRBD1 (6 bases). The CDR3 has 14 amino acids. V was cut by 4 bases and J by 5 bases, with 15 bases left in between. Germline loops: CDR1 SGHRS, CDR2 YFSETQ.

The chain is built from TRBV18 and TRBJ2-3, with 9 bases matching TRBD1. CDR3 length: 16 amino acids. J was trimmed by 2 bases and V by 1 base; bases with no gene match: 4. The germline gives CDR1 KGHSH, CDR2 LQKENI. DNA of the CDR3: TGTGCCAGCTCACCACAGACAGGGGGTAACACAGATACGCAGTATTTT. Translated, it gives CASSPQTGGNTDTQYF.

This clone is categorized as large (0.1 to 1%). This chain uses TRBV15 with TRBJ2-6; D is perhaps TRBD2 (6 bases). Germline CDR1 is LNHNV and CDR2 is YYDKDF (reference sequence). Trimming left V 4 bases short and J 0 bases short, with 7 bases between. The CDR3 length is 15 residues. The CDR3 DNA is TGTGCCACCAGCATGGGGGGCTCTGGGGCCAACGTCCTGACTTTC. As protein: CATSMGGSGANVLTF.

The chain employs TRBV5-1 and TRBJ2-3; TRBD1 is a possible D gene (6 bases). CDR3 size: 14 residues. With 4 bases removed from V and 0 bases from J, the gap between germline ends came to 9 bases. Germline CDR1 SGHRS, CDR2 YFSETQ. CDR3 in amino acids: CASSLTGSTDTQYF. The CDR3 region has the DNA TGCGCCAGCAGCCTCACAGGGAGCACAGATACGCAGTATTTT.

The rearrangement links TRBV7-8 to TRBJ2-1; weak D call: TRBD1 (6 bases). The V end was cut by 5 bases, the J end by 6 bases, with 17 bases between. This CDR3 spans 15 amino acids. CDR1 and CDR2 (germline): SGHVS, FQNEAQ. DNA for the CDR3: TGTGCCAGCAGCGAACCACAGGGTACAGCCAATGAGCAGTTCTTC. Translation gives CASSEPQGTANEQFF.

This clone was observed a single time. This sequence joins TRBV5-1 and TRBJ2-7; 7 nucleotides match TRBD2. The CDR3 extends over 13 amino acids. Per the germline V gene, CDR1 is SGHRS and CDR2 is YFSETQ. The V segment lost 6 bases and the J segment 1 base; nucleotides outside the gene matches: 4. The CDR3 sequence: CASNPGGSYEQYF. In DNA form, the CDR3 reads TGCGCCAGCAATCCGGGAGGATCCTACGAGCAGTACTTC.

The chain combines TRBV30 with TRBJ1-5; D might be TRBD1 (6 bases). The CDR3 spans 13 residues. V lost 3 bases to trimming and J lost 7 bases, with 13 bases between them. Germline V gives CDR1 GTSNPN, CDR2 SVGIG (reference sequence). DNA for the CDR3: TGTGCCTGGAGCCGGGGGGGGCCCCAGCCCCAGCATTTT. Residues: CAWSRGGPQPQHF.

A few counts support this clone. This chain links TRBV7-2 with TRBJ1-6; tentatively, D is TRBD1 (5 bases). The CDR3 length is 15 residues. The germline CDR1 and CDR2 sequences are SGHTA and FQGNSA. Trimming removed 6 bases at V and 7 bases at J, with 16 bases between. CDR3 protein: CASSLNQGNNSPLHF. CDR3 bases: TGTGCCAGCAGTCTCAATCAGGGTAACAATTCACCCCTCCACTTT. Supplemented by reference TRBV7-2 and TRBJ1-6, the full variable domain reads GAGVSQSPSNKVTEKGKDVELRCDPISGHTALYWYRQSLGQGLEFLIYFQGNSAPDKSGLPSDRFSAERTGGSVSTLTIQRTQQEDSAVYLCASSLNQGNNSPLHFGNGTRLTVT.